Listed here are 19 T cell receptor beta chains from one sample, sequenced in a study of blood T cell repertoires in COVID-19 (dated by TCRdb to 2020 to 2022). Library creation used the immunoSEQ multiplex PCR assay. This is the immuneACCESS table as TCRdb keeps it, with only in-frame sequences that have V and J called. A part of the clones is gone; compared with another copy, unresolved V genes explain less than half, and the rest is unexplained. Across this sample there are roughly 68,000 clones, with about four fifths seen only once. In total, the top ten clones hold less than 4.5% of the sample. Sequenced material: PBMCs or T cells enriched from blood (not recorded which). The receptors stem from a woman aged 40 to 50 with acute COVID-19.

The chain employs TRBV2 and TRBJ1-1; D not certain. The V gene's germline CDR1 is SNHLY and CDR2 FYNNEI. CDR3 length: 16 residues. Deletions cut 9 bases from V and 1 base from J, with 21 bases between. CDR3 protein: CARAGAGIIPNTEAFF. CDR3 bases: TGTGCCAGAGCCGGCGCGGGGATAATTCCGAACACTGAAGCTTTCTTT.

DNA of the CDR3: TGTGCCAGCAGCCCCCCTGGCGGGGGGGCCCAAGAGACCCAGTACTTC. Its translation is CASSPPGGGAQETQYF. This chain links TRBV7-9 with TRBJ2-5; 9 bases fit TRBD2. Germline values: CDR1 SEHNR, CDR2 FQNEAQ (reference sequence). J lost 1 base, V lost 5 bases, and 8 bases had no gene match. The CDR3 extends over 16 amino acids. Looking up the rest from reference TRBV7-9 and TRBJ2-5 gives the full variable domain: DTGVSQNPRHKITKRGQNVTFRCDPISEHNRLYWYRQTLGQGPEFLTYFQNEAQLEKSRLLSDRFSAERPKGSFSTLEIQRTEQGDSAMYLCASSPPGGGAQETQYFGPGTRLLVL.

This clone has a single count. The V and J genes are TRBV27 and TRBJ1-1; TRBD1 agrees at 10 bases. CDR1 is MNHEY, CDR2 SMNVEV, per germline (reference sequence). The trim removed 5 bases at V and 3 bases at J, leaving 6 bases unmatched. This CDR3 is built from 15 residues. This CDR3 reads CASSLPGTGDTEAFF. CDR3 nucleotides: TGTGCCAGCAGTCTGCCCGGGACAGGGGACACTGAAGCTTTCTTT.

The rearrangement uses TRBV27 and TRBJ1-6; 7 bases map to TRBD1. V lost 4 bases to trimming and J lost 9 bases; unmatched junction nucleotides: 9. The CDR3 is made up of 15 amino acids. CDR1 and CDR2 from the germline V gene are MNHEY and SMNVEV (reference sequence). The CDR3 protein is CASSSGTVGLSPLHF. CDR3 in DNA: TGTGCCAGCAGTTCCGGGACAGTCGGACTTTCACCCCTCCACTTT.

This clone was seen only a few times. This chain joins TRBV25-1 and TRBJ2-7; D not certain. The CDR3 runs to 14 residues. V lost 2 bases and J 0 bases, leaving 8 bases between the germline ends. CDR1 is MGHDK and CDR2 is SYGVNS in the germline V gene. CDR3 coding DNA: TGTGCCAGCAGTGAAACCCGCGCCTCCTACGAGCAGTACTTC. This sequence encodes CASSETRASYEQYF.

CDR3 amino acids: CASSHGENTEAFF. The CDR3 DNA sequence: TGCGCCAGCAGCCACGGAGAGAACACTGAAGCTTTCTTT. The chain is built from TRBV4-1 and TRBJ1-1; D gene ambiguous. This CDR3 contains 13 residues. CDR1 and CDR2 from the germline V gene are MGHRA and YSYEKL. Trimming shortened V by 3 bases and J by 1 base, and 6 bases separated the two germline ends.

The J gene is TRBJ2-4, the V gene TRBV29-1; 8 positions match TRBD2. From germline, CDR1 is SQVTM and CDR2 ANQGSEA. The CDR3 runs to 12 residues. The ends lost 7 bases at V and 7 bases at J; junction bases unmatched: 6. CDR3 nucleotides: TGCAGCGGGGGGACTAGAGATAACATTCAGTACTTC. Its translation: CSGGTRDNIQYF.

This rearrangement joins TRBV5-1 to TRBJ2-1; 10 bases map to TRBD1. There are 15 residues in the CDR3. With 5 bases clipped from V and 5 bases from J, the junction kept 7 bases outside the gene matches. The germline V gene encodes CDR1 SGHRS and CDR2 YFSETQ. CDR3 loop: CASRPDRGLHNEQFF. The CDR3 coding sequence is TGCGCCAGCAGACCTGACAGGGGGCTCCACAATGAGCAGTTCTTC.

This clone was observed a few times. The chain combines TRBV5-1 with TRBJ1-5; the D is unclear. In germline, CDR1 is SGHRS, CDR2 YFSETQ. Trimming took 4 bases from V and 8 from J, leaving 19 bases between them. The CDR3 length is 15 residues. The DNA of the CDR3 is TGCGCCAGCAGCCCCACTGGAGGGTTCGGGAAGCCCCAGCATTTT. Its translation is CASSPTGGFGKPQHF.

This chain uses TRBV19 with TRBJ2-7, with 7 bases that match TRBD2. Trimming took 3 bases from V and 6 from J; bases not matched to a gene: 8. This CDR3 region has 14 residues. Germline V gives CDR1 LNHDA, CDR2 SQIVND (reference sequence). For the CDR3, the DNA is TGTGCCAGTAGTATTTCCCCGGCGGGAGCCGAGCAGTACTTC. Its translation is CASSISPAGAEQYF.

This chain's CDR3 is CASSLQGLNTEAFF. CDR3 DNA sequence: TGTGCCAGTAGCTTACAGGGCCTGAACACTGAAGCTTTCTTT. The chain combines TRBV19 with TRBJ1-1; D may be TRBD1 (6 bases). The CDR3 runs to 14 residues. Trimming removed 6 bases from V and 0 bases from J, with 11 bases in between. Germline V gives CDR1 LNHDA, CDR2 SQIVND (reference sequence).

This rearrangement joins TRBV2 to TRBJ2-3; 12 positions match TRBD1. V was clipped by 3 bases and J by 2 bases; unmatched bases: 12. This CDR3 is built from 19 residues. CDR1 and CDR2 from the germline V gene are SNHLY and FYNNEI. The DNA for the CDR3 is TGTGCCAGCAGTGAGACGGGACAGGGGGCGGTGACGACCACAGATACGCAGTATTTT. Translating gives CASSETGQGAVTTTDTQYF. Based on the CDR3 plus reference TRBV2 and TRBJ2-3, the full variable domain is EPEVTQTPSHQVTQMGQEVILRCVPISNHLYFYWYRQILGQKVEFLVSFYNNEISEKSEIFDDQFSVERPDGSNFTLKIRSTKLEDSAMYFCASSETGQGAVTTTDTQYFGPGTRLTVL.

The chain is built from TRBV18 and TRBJ1-2; 7 bases are shared with TRBD1. Germline values: CDR1 KGHSH, CDR2 LQKENI. CDR3 size: 15 residues. Trimming removed 2 bases from V and 2 bases from J; junction bases left unmatched: 5. The CDR3 DNA is TGTGCCAGCTCACCAGAGGGACAGATCAACTATGGCTACACCTTC. It codes for CASSPEGQINYGYTF.

This clone has a single count. This chain links TRBV5-4 with TRBJ2-6; no clear D. The germline V and J ends were trimmed by 0 bases and 0 bases, with 4 bases remaining between them. The CDR3 has 15 amino acids. Germline CDR1 is SGHNT and CDR2 is YYREEE (reference sequence). The DNA for the CDR3 is TGTGCCAGCAGCTTGGCCCGCTCTGGGGCCAACGTCCTGACTTTC. As protein: CASSLARSGANVLTF.

This chain links TRBV3-1 (or the pseudogene TRBV3-2) with TRBJ1-1; D ambiguous. The CDR3 consists of 14 residues. From germline, CDR1 is LGHDT and CDR2 YNNKEL (reference sequence). Trimming shortened V by 4 bases and J by 4 bases, and 13 bases separated the two germline ends. The CDR3 bases are TGTGCCAGCAGCCGGGCAGGCAGCGGCACTGAAGCTTTCTTT. Protein sequence: CASSRAGSGTEAFF.

The count of this clone is one. The chain couples TRBV5-1 to TRBJ1-6, with 7 bases matching TRBD1. From germline, CDR1 is SGHRS and CDR2 YFSETQ. CDR3 length: 17 residues. Germline trimming cut 4 bases from V and 6 bases from J; bases unmatched to any gene: 13. The CDR3 sequence: CASSLRNGQAGNSPLHF. The CDR3 DNA reads TGCGCCAGCAGCCTAAGAAATGGACAGGCGGGTAATTCACCCCTCCACTTT.

This clone has just a few counts. The gene calls are TRBV27 and TRBJ2-7; tentative D call: TRBD1 (6 bases). V shed 4 bases and J shed 5 bases, with 12 bases lying between them. CDR1 and CDR2 from the germline V gene are MNHEY and SMNVEV (reference sequence). CDR3 length: 13 residues. The DNA for the CDR3 is TGTGCCAGCAGTTCCGGGACATTCCACGAGCAGTACTTC. Amino acid sequence: CASSSGTFHEQYF.

V usage is TRBV19 and J usage is TRBJ2-7, with 10 bases identical to TRBD1. The germline V gene has CDR1 LNHDA and CDR2 SQIVND (reference sequence). This CDR3 is built from 13 residues. J lost 7 bases, V lost 5 bases, and 5 bases had no gene match. The CDR3 DNA follows: TGTGCCAGTAGTGCGGGACAGGGGTTAGAGCAGTACTTC. Amino acids: CASSAGQGLEQYF.

This clone has a handful of counts. V usage is TRBV3-1 (or the pseudogene TRBV3-2) and J usage is TRBJ1-5, with a tentative D call TRBD1 (6 bases). Between the trimmed V and J ends, which lost 0 bases and 7 bases, there was a span of 13 bases. CDR3 length: 15 residues. CDR1 is LGHDT, CDR2 YNNKEL, per germline (reference sequence). CDR3 residues: CASSQEGRGGQPQHF. For the CDR3, the DNA is TGTGCCAGCAGCCAAGAAGGGAGGGGGGGACAGCCCCAGCATTTT.